The clone carrying this TCR beta chain was seen just once. The antigen remains unidentified. This record comes from a study of Ad26.COV2.S vaccination and SARS-CoV-2 variants. Assay: immunoSEQ multiplex PCR; the TCRdb copy retains only in-frame clones and omits some. The sample holds approximately 400,000 clones, 90% to 95% seen once. Study-level findings and limits: Non-spike TCR breadth showed similarity between vaccine and placebo recipients. The placebo group had lower spike-specific TCR breadth than the vaccine recipients did. The analyses of TCR breadth and depth may have understated the size of total T cell responses.

The trim removed 5 bases at V and 6 bases at J, leaving 6 bases unmatched. The CDR3 covers 13 residues. The source was peripheral blood, collected after recovery from COVID-19. This TCR derives from a human donor who had recovered from COVID-19. V is TRBV12-3 or TRBV12-4 and J is TRBJ1-2; 7 bases fit TRBD1. In DNA, the CDR3 is TGTGCCAGCAGTCGACAGGGAAGGGATGGCTACACCTTC. It codes for CASSRQGRDGYTF.